The 3 T cell receptor beta chains given below trace back to one sample, sequenced in a study of OX40 agonist ivuxolimab in advanced cancers. This table comes from immunoSEQ multiplex PCR, and its TCRdb copy is limited to in-frame clones, with some not included. The table lists under 70,000 clones, 80% to 90% of them singletons. Source: CD4+ or CD8+ T cells sorted from blood, taken in a trial of the OX40 agonist ivuxolimab. The receptor set was obtained from an adult with an advanced solid tumor such as melanoma, head and neck, liver or kidney cancer.

The chain is built from TRBV19 and TRBJ2-2, with 7 bases aligning to TRBD1. CDR3 size: 13 residues. Per germline, CDR1 LNHDA and CDR2 SQIVND (reference sequence). Trimming cost V 5 bases and J 6 bases; bases outside gene matches: 3. CDR3 residues: CASSSQGAGELFF. For the CDR3, the DNA is TGTGCCAGTAGTTCTCAGGGGGCCGGGGAGCTGTTTTTT.

The chain has TRBV19 and TRBJ2-6; D may be TRBD1 (5 bases). V was pared by 7 bases and J by 2 bases, with 6 bases between. CDR3 length: 13 amino acids. Germline V gene sequence: CDR1 LNHDA, CDR2 SQIVND (reference sequence). CDR3 DNA sequence: TGTGCCAGTACAGGGACTGGGGCCAACGTCCTGACTTTC. It encodes CASTGTGANVLTF. Full variable domain (remainder filled in from reference TRBV19 and TRBJ2-6): DGGITQSPKYLFRKEGQNVTLSCEQNLNHDAMYWYRQDPGQGLRLIYYSQIVNDFQKGDIAEGYSVSREKKESFPLTVTSAQKNPTAFYLCASTGTGANVLTFGAGSRLTVL.

The gene calls are TRBV6-1 and TRBJ2-1; 7 nucleotides line up with TRBD2. Germline V gives CDR1 MNHNS, CDR2 SASEGT. This CDR3 region has 14 residues. The junction had 6 bases not matched to a gene; V was cut back by 6 bases and J by 4 bases. The CDR3 bases are TGTGCCAGCAGGGCGGGAGTTGAGTACAATGAGCAGTTCTTC. This gives the protein CASRAGVEYNEQFF.